This T cell receptor (beta chain) was recorded in a study of T cell clones after liver transplantation. Turning to the study itself: Samples came from ITN030ST, which attempted immunosuppression withdrawal within 2 years of liver transplantation. Third-party-reactive TCRbeta sequences from pre-transplant mixed lymphocyte reactions served as antigen-independent comparators.

CDR3 length equals 15 residues. Trimming shortened V by 0 bases and J by 5 bases, and 10 bases separated the two germline ends. Germline lookup yields CDR1 LNHNV and CDR2 YYDKDF (reference sequence). The assay was immunoSEQ multiplex PCR, and TCRdb's table has in-frame clones only and misses some. The sample has some 57,000 clones; about 70% are singletons. Remarks on this clone: As yet, its antigen is unknown.

Study-level results: Compared with third party-reactive sequences, donor-reactive ones declined more, independent of withdrawal success. Low donor cell numbers restricted donor-reactive repertoire measurement in a couple of subjects.

Specimen: CD4+ T cells from blood, collected at the 22-month timepoint. The chain employs TRBV15 and TRBJ2-2, with D hard to call. This TCR was recovered from a human patient who received a liver transplant. Some T cells may trace back to the graft donor. In nucleotides, the CDR3 is TGTGCCACCAGCAGAGATCGACACGGGACCGGGGAGCTGTTTTTT. It specifies CATSRDRHGTGELFF.